At least ten counts were recorded for the clone carrying this TCR beta chain. Its matching antigen is unknown. The data stem from a study of T-cell reconstitution after alpha-beta-depleted transplantation in children. General observations from the study: By about two months after transplant, alpha-beta T cells reportedly arose from several hundred graft clones that had expanded.

A library of TCRbeta sequences, prepared with unique molecular identifiers, was generated. One entry per CDR3 protein, called by TCRdb with MiXCR from the PCR reads. The sample includes 250,000 to 350,000 distinct CDR3 sequences, around 25% of them seen just once. Specimen: PBMCs, mostly from graft donor cells, collected 180 days after TCRalphabeta/CD19-depleted stem cell transplant. The source is a male patient between 5 and 17 years old who had a stem cell transplant for acute lymphoblastic leukemia, so the T cells may come from the graft donor.

CDR3 coding DNA: TGTGCCAGCAGCTTATGGTCTGGGCCCGGGGAGCTGTTTTTT. It specifies CASSLWSGPGELFF. The genes are TRBV5-5 and TRBJ2-2; D ambiguous. The germline gives CDR1 SGHKS, CDR2 YYEKEE (reference sequence). The CDR3 covers 14 residues. V lost 2 bases and J 6 bases, leaving 11 bases between the germline ends.